The TCR beta chain under discussion was sequenced for a study of human T cells and chemical hapten exposure. Study-wide context: Patches with 0.01% DPC went on the upper back, and the tests were read at 6 days.

Time point here: patch test 2, 6 weeks after DPC sensitization. As to treatment: therapeutic diphenylcyclopropenone sensitization with weekly scalp DPC. MiXCR, applied by TCRdb to the RACE reads, yields one record per CDR3 protein. The table includes 95,000 or so distinct CDR3 sequences, about an eighth detected once. Concerning this clonotype: Its antigen is unidentified.

This CDR3 has 14 amino acids. CDR1 and CDR2 (germline): SGHNT, YYREEE (reference sequence). Trimming removed 2 bases from V and 5 bases from J, with 10 bases in between. Study-wide results and limits: Among expanded TCRs, significantly more large CDR3 similarity clusters formed than among controls.

This receptor was identified in a woman aged 40 to 50 with alopecia areata. Some clones in this sample may be carry-over from other donors' samples. The sequences come from whole blood, collected in connection with sensitization to the hapten diphenylcyclopropenone (DPC). V is TRBV5-4 and J is TRBJ2-2, with TRBD2 as a possible D gene (5 bases). The CDR3 protein is CASSFEWRTGELFF. DNA of the CDR3: TGTGCCAGCAGCTTTGAATGGAGGACCGGGGAGCTGTTTTTT. Supplemented by reference TRBV5-4 and TRBJ2-2, the full variable domain reads ETGVTQSPTHLIKTRGQQVTLRCSSQSGHNTVSWYQQALGQGPQFIFQYYREEENGRGNFPPRFSGLQFPNYSSELNVNALELDDSALYLCASSFEWRTGELFFGEGSRLTVL.